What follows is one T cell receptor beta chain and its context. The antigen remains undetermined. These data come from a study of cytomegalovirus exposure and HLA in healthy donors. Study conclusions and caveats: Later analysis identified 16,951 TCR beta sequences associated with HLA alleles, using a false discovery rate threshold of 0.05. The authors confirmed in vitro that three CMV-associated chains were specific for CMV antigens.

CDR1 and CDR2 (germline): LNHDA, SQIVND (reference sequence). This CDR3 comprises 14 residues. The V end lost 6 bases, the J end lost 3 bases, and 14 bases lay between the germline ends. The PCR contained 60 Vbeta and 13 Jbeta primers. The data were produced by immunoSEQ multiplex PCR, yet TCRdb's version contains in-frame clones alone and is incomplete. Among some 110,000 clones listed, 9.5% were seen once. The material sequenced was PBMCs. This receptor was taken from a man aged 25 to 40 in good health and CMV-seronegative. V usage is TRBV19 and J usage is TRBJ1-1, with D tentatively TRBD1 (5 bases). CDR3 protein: CASRSTGFYTEAFF. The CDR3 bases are TGTGCCAGTAGATCCACAGGATTCTACACTGAAGCTTTCTTT. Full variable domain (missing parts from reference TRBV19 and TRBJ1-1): DGGITQSPKYLFRKEGQNVTLSCEQNLNHDAMYWYRQDPGQGLRLIYYSQIVNDFQKGDIAEGYSVSREKKESFPLTVTSAQKNPTAFYLCASRSTGFYTEAFFGQGTRLTVV.